The 26 T cell receptor beta chains below come from one sample, sequenced in a study of blood T cell repertoires in COVID-19. Clones were sequenced by immunoSEQ multiplex PCR, and TCRdb holds only the in-frame ones, with some missing. Of some 70,000 clones in the sample, roughly 76% were seen once. Specimen: peripheral blood. The receptors stem from a woman aged 70 to 79 with acute or convalescent COVID-19.

The chain joins TRBV25-1 to TRBJ2-7; 9 nucleotides line up with TRBD1. The CDR3 loop spans 13 amino acids. The germline V gene has CDR1 MGHDK and CDR2 SYGVNS. Losses at the gene ends were 4 bases for V and 3 bases for J; bases not matched to a gene: 1. The CDR3 nucleotides are TGTGCCAGCAGTGTGACAGGGGGCTACGAGCAGTACTTC. Translation gives CASSVTGGYEQYF.

This chain connects TRBV11-3 to TRBJ1-2, with TRBD1 identical over 7 bases. V gave up 4 bases and J gave up 6 bases; unmatched junction bases: 5. The germline gives CDR1 SGHNT, CDR2 YENEEA. CDR3 size: 13 residues. CDR3 DNA sequence: TGTGCCAGCAGCTCCCGAGGGGGCGATGGCTACACCTTC. This encodes CASSSRGGDGYTF.

The chain joins TRBV6-5 to TRBJ1-2, with 7 positions matching TRBD1. J gave up 0 bases and V 11 bases, and 12 bases lay outside the gene matches. The CDR3 loop spans 15 amino acids. Germline V gives CDR1 MNHEY, CDR2 SVGAGI. The CDR3 reads CAASLTGRTNYGYTF. CDR3 in DNA: TGTGCCGCTTCGTTGACAGGGCGTACTAACTATGGCTACACCTTC.

J is TRBJ1-1 and V is TRBV4-1, with D unclear. CDR3 length: 14 residues. With 0 bases removed from V and 6 bases from J, the gap between germline ends came to 11 bases. CDR1 is MGHRA and CDR2 is YSYEKL in the germline V gene. The CDR3 loop is CASSQDMGPAEAFF. The CDR3 region has the DNA TGCGCCAGCAGCCAAGACATGGGCCCAGCTGAAGCTTTCTTT.

This sequence joins TRBV7-6 and TRBJ2-7; 10 nucleotides agree with TRBD2. J lost 4 bases, V lost 2 bases, and 5 bases had no gene match. This CDR3 is built from 15 residues. CDR1 and CDR2 (germline): SGHVS, FNYEAQ. The CDR3 DNA is TGTGCCAGCAGCTTAAGAGCGGGGGGGAGGTACGAGCAGTACTTC. It specifies CASSLRAGGRYEQYF.

V is TRBV28 and J is TRBJ2-2; 8 bases fit TRBD2. The CDR3 length is 16 residues. Trimming removed 3 bases from V and 7 bases from J; junction bases left unmatched: 10. Looked up from germline, CDR1 is MDHEN and CDR2 is SYDVKM. DNA for the CDR3: TGTGCCAGCAGTTTCCTCGGGAGGGCCTTGGACGGGGAGCTGTTTTTT. This encodes CASSFLGRALDGELFF.

This clone was observed once. The J gene is TRBJ1-2, the V gene TRBV7-9; 7 nucleotides line up with TRBD1. This CDR3 contains 16 residues. Germline CDR1 is SEHNR and CDR2 is FQNEAQ (reference sequence). V dropped 5 bases and J dropped 5; count of bases not matched to a gene: 14. The DNA for the CDR3 is TGTGCCAGCAGCCTGGGAGGACAGGAGGGAGATTATGGCTACACCTTC. Translating gives CASSLGGQEGDYGYTF.

This chain uses TRBV18 with TRBJ1-4, with 8 bases matching TRBD1. V lost 6 bases and J lost 8; bases outside the gene matches: 5. This CDR3 spans 13 amino acids. Germline assignment: CDR1 KGHSH and CDR2 LQKENI. The CDR3 nucleotides read TGTGCCAGCTCCGACAGGGGCAGGGAAAAACTGTTTTTT. Protein product: CASSDRGREKLFF. Filled out from reference TRBV18 and TRBJ1-4, the complete variable domain reads NAGVMQNPRHLVRRRGQEARLRCSPMKGHSHVYWYRQLPEEGLKFMVYLQKENIIDESGMPKERFSAEFPKEGPSILRIQQVVRGDSAAYFCASSDRGREKLFFGSGTQLSVL.

This chain connects TRBV19 to TRBJ1-4, with 8 bases aligning to TRBD1. V was clipped by 6 bases and J by 8 bases; unmatched bases: 17. CDR3 length: 17 amino acids. In germline, CDR1 is LNHDA, CDR2 SQIVND (reference sequence). The CDR3 DNA reads TGTGCCAGTAGACCCGGACAGGGACTTACCAATTTAGAAAAACTGTTTTTT. It specifies CASRPGQGLTNLEKLFF.

This rearrangement joins TRBV5-4 to TRBJ1-2, with a tentative D call TRBD1 (5 bases). CDR1 is SGHNT and CDR2 is YYREEE in the germline V gene (reference sequence). This CDR3 region has 15 residues. V lost 6 bases and J 1 base, leaving 16 bases between the germline ends. The DNA for the CDR3 is TGTGCCAGCACACCCGTTCAGGGAGGTAACTATGGCTACACCTTC. This gives the protein CASTPVQGGNYGYTF.

This clone was observed a few times. V usage is TRBV7-9 and J usage is TRBJ2-7; 11 bases map to TRBD2. This CDR3 has 15 amino acids. Germline values: CDR1 SEHNR, CDR2 FQNEAQ (reference sequence). The V and J ends lost 4 bases and 2 bases, in that order; junction bases with no gene match: 4. The CDR3 reads CASSSLAGGTYEQYF. The CDR3 region has the DNA TGTGCCAGCAGCTCATTAGCGGGAGGGACCTACGAGCAGTACTTC.

The sample holds a few counts of this clone. V is TRBV2 and J is TRBJ1-5; maybe TRBD1 (5 bases). The CDR3 is made up of 16 amino acids. Trimming took 2 bases from V and 0 from J, leaving 11 bases between them. Germline CDR1 reads SNHLY; CDR2 reads FYNNEI. The CDR3 bases are TGTGCCAGCAGTGAAAGGGGCCTCCTTAGCAATCAGCCCCAGCATTTT. Amino acids: CASSERGLLSNQPQHF.

The chain carries TRBV28 and TRBJ1-2; 9 positions agree with TRBD1. V dropped 10 bases and J dropped 4; count of bases not matched to a gene: 10. The germline gives CDR1 MDHEN, CDR2 SYDVKM. The CDR3 spans 14 residues. CDR3: CATTTGGYAYGYTF. The CDR3 DNA sequence: TGTGCCACCACTACAGGGGGCTACGCCTATGGCTACACCTTC.

The chain uses TRBV10-3 and TRBJ2-1; tentatively, D is TRBD2 (5 bases). V was trimmed by 2 bases and J by 12 bases, leaving 11 bases between them. The V gene's germline CDR1 is ENHRY and CDR2 SYGVKD. The CDR3 consists of 12 residues. CDR3 DNA sequence: TGTGCCATCAGTGAGCCGGGATCCAGGCAGTTCTTC. Amino acids: CAISEPGSRQFF.

The chain carries TRBV28 and TRBJ2-4, with D possibly being TRBD1 (6 bases). CDR3 length: 13 residues. With 7 bases removed from V and 6 bases from J, the gap between germline ends came to 13 bases. Germline CDR1 reads MDHEN; CDR2 reads SYDVKM. DNA for the CDR3: TGTGCCAGCACGACCCAGGGGAGAAACATTCAGTACTTC. Translated: CASTTQGRNIQYF. The variable domain in full, with the rest retrieved from reference TRBV28 and TRBJ2-4, is DVKVTQSSRYLVKRTGEKVFLECVQDMDHENMFWYRQDPGLGLRLIYFSYDVKMKEKGDIPEGYSVSREKKERFSLILESASTNQTSMYLCASTTQGRNIQYFGAGTRLSVL.

This chain joins TRBV19 and TRBJ1-3; D remains ambiguous. V shed 4 bases and J shed 0 bases, with 10 bases lying between them. Germline V lookup: CDR1 LNHDA, CDR2 SQIVND (reference sequence). The CDR3 runs 15 residues. CDR3 bases: TGTGCCAGTAGTACCACAGTTAGCTCTGGAAACACCATATATTTT. Translation: CASSTTVSSGNTIYF. The full variable domain, completed using reference TRBV19 and TRBJ1-3, is DGGITQSPKYLFRKEGQNVTLSCEQNLNHDAMYWYRQDPGQGLRLIYYSQIVNDFQKGDIAEGYSVSREKKESFPLTVTSAQKNPTAFYLCASSTTVSSGNTIYFGEGSWLTVV.

The chain couples TRBV7-9 to TRBJ2-7; 7 bases are shared with TRBD1. The CDR3 is made up of 13 amino acids. V shed 3 bases, J shed 3 bases, and the junction held 2 bases outside the gene matches. Germline CDR1 reads SEHNR; CDR2 reads FQNEAQ (reference sequence). The DNA of the CDR3 is TGTGCCAGCAGCTTGGGACAGTACTACGAGCAGTACTTC. It specifies CASSLGQYYEQYF.

This rearrangement joins TRBV27 to TRBJ2-7; 11 bases agree with TRBD1. V lost 6 bases and J lost 3; bases outside the gene matches: 7. Germline CDR1 reads MNHEY; CDR2 reads SMNVEV (reference sequence). The CDR3 sequence is 15 residues long. The CDR3 DNA reads TGTGCCAGCAGGACCACCGGGACAGGGGGCTACGAGCAGTACTTC. This codes for CASRTTGTGGYEQYF.

This clone occurred once. This rearrangement joins TRBV6-5 to TRBJ1-4; D gene ambiguous. V lost 5 bases and J lost 8, with 15 bases in between. The CDR3 loop spans 14 amino acids. The germline CDR1 and CDR2 sequences are MNHEY and SVGAGI. The CDR3: CASSRTTYGEKLFF. CDR3 DNA sequence: TGTGCCAGCAGTCGGACTACTTACGGGGAAAAACTGTTTTTT.

The CDR3 sequence: CASRPSGTGVNEQYF. In nucleotides, the CDR3 is TGTGCCAGCAGGCCGTCCGGGACAGGGGTAAACGAGCAGTACTTC. The chain links TRBV28 to TRBJ2-7, with TRBD1 matching 10 bases. Germline CDR1 and CDR2: MDHEN and SYDVKM. The CDR3 spans 15 residues. The V gene end was trimmed by 6 bases and the J gene end by 5 bases; junction bases not matched to a gene: 10.

The V call is TRBV3-1 (or the pseudogene TRBV3-2), the J call TRBJ2-1; TRBD1 agrees at 10 bases. CDR1 LGHDT and CDR2 YNNKEL come from the germline V gene (reference sequence). Trimming took 2 bases from V and 5 from J; bases not matched to a gene: 3. This CDR3 is 15 amino acids long. Written as DNA, the CDR3 is TGTGCCAGCAGCCAATGGGACAGGGGCCACAATGAGCAGTTCTTC. This translates into CASSQWDRGHNEQFF.

The CDR3 DNA reads as TGTGCCAGCAGTTTATTGGGGGCTAGAGGCTACACCTTC. Protein: CASSLLGARGYTF. J is TRBJ1-2 and V is TRBV28; D may be TRBD1 (6 bases). CDR3 size: 13 residues. The V gene's germline CDR1 is MDHEN and CDR2 SYDVKM. The V end lost 1 base, the J end lost 8 bases, and 11 bases lay between the germline ends.

The chain uses TRBV6-5 and TRBJ2-1; 16 positions agree with TRBD2. The CDR3 consists of 15 residues. From germline, CDR1 is MNHEY and CDR2 SVGAGI. V shed 6 bases and J 10 bases; nucleotides not matched to a gene: 6. The CDR3 sequence: CASRGTSGRAMEQFF. CDR3 in DNA: TGTGCCAGCAGAGGGACTAGCGGGAGGGCCATGGAGCAGTTCTTC.

CDR3: CASSLSGNTGELFF. The DNA of the CDR3 is TGTGCCAGCAGCTTAAGCGGGAACACCGGGGAGCTGTTTTTT. V and J are TRBV7-2 and TRBJ2-2, with D possibly being TRBD2 (5 bases). The CDR3 totals 14 residues. Germline loops: CDR1 SGHTA, CDR2 FQGNSA. Trimming pared 2 bases from V and 1 base from J, leaving 5 bases between.

This rearrangement joins TRBV7-9 to TRBJ1-2; 10 bases align to TRBD1. This CDR3 region has 17 residues. Trimming removed 1 base from V and 0 bases from J; junction bases left unmatched: 5. Germline V gene lookup returns CDR1 SEHNR and CDR2 FQNEAQ (reference sequence). The CDR3 is CASSLGGQGRSNYGYTF. The CDR3 nucleotides read TGTGCCAGCAGCTTAGGGGGACAGGGGAGGTCTAACTATGGCTACACCTTC.

A single count supports this clone. This chain links TRBV5-6 with TRBJ1-4; 9 positions match TRBD1. The CDR3 contains 16 residues. The V segment lost 2 bases and the J segment 6 bases; nucleotides outside the gene matches: 8. CDR1 SGHDT and CDR2 YYEEEE come from the germline V gene. The CDR3 loop is CASSFASTGGHEKLFF. The CDR3 nucleotides are TGTGCCAGCAGCTTTGCCTCGACAGGGGGGCATGAAAAACTGTTTTTT.